This T cell receptor (beta chain) was sequenced for a study of T cell clonality in common variable immunodeficiency. Data came from immunoSEQ multiplex PCR; TCRdb stores just in-frame clones and leaves some out. The sample shows roughly 42,000 clones, none of them appearing just once. This clone was seen only a few times. Its target is unknown. With the read ending 3 residues before the CDR3 end, the germline J gene is used to fill in that end. V lost 5 bases to trimming and J lost 2 bases, with 15 bases between them. The CDR3 has 15 residues. The germline V gene encodes CDR1 SEHNR and CDR2 FQNEAQ (reference sequence). Findings of the study overall: Fewer TCRbeta clones were shared among CVID subjects than controls.

Sequences were obtained from peripheral blood mononuclear cells. This receptor was identified in a person aged 18 to 75 in good health. V is TRBV7-9 and J is TRBJ2-5, with D perhaps given as TRBD1 or TRBD2 (7 bases each). The DNA read from the CDR3 is TGTGCCAGCAGCCTCAGCGGGACAGCTCAAGAGACC. It is translated as CASSLSGTAQET. Given in full, the CDR3 is CASSLSGTAQETQYF.